This T cell receptor (beta chain) was sequenced for a study of T cell responses to AZD1222 COVID-19 vaccine. Whole-study results and caveats: Most donors were white British and more were female, and clonal diversity was possibly underestimated.

Comment on this clone: Antigen specificity is unknown.

The repertoire was sequenced with immunoSEQ multiplex PCR; TCRdb's copy has only in-frame clones and lacks some. This table has more than 150,000 clones, 94% appearing once. V trimming: 5 bases; J trimming: 6 bases; junction bases outside the gene matches: 7. Germline lookup yields CDR1 SGHVS and CDR2 FQNEAQ. This CDR3 has 14 residues. Sequences were derived from peripheral blood, sampled 28 days after the second AZD1222 dose. This chain links TRBV7-8 with TRBJ1-5, with 7 bases matching TRBD1. This clonotype was obtained from an adult who received the AZD1222 COVID-19 vaccine. The CDR3 protein is CASSAPGGGQPQHF. The CDR3 bases are TGTGCCAGCAGCGCCCCAGGGGGAGGTCAGCCCCAGCATTTT.